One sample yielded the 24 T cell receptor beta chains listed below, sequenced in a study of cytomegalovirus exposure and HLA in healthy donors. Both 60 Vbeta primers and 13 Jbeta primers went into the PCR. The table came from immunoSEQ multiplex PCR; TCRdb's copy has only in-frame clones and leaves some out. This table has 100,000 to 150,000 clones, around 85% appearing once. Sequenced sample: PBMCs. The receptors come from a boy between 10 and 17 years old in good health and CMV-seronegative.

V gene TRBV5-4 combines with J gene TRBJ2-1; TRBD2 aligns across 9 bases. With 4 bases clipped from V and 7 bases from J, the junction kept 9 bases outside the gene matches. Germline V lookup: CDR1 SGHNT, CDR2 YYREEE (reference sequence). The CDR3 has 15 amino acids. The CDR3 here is CASSNRGGAGNEQFF. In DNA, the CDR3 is TGTGCCAGCAGCAACCGCGGGGGGGCAGGGAATGAGCAGTTCTTC.

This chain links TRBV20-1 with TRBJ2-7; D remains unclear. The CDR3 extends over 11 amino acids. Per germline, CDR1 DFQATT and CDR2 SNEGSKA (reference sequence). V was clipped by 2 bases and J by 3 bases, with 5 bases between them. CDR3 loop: CSARIRYEQYF. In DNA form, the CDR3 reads TGCAGTGCTAGAATCCGCTACGAGCAGTACTTC.

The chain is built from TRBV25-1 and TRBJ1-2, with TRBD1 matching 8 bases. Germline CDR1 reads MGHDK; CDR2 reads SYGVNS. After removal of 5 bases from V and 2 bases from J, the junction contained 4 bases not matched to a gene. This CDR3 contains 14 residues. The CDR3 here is CASSPRDRNYGYTF. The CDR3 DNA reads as TGTGCCAGCAGTCCCCGGGACAGGAACTATGGCTACACCTTC.

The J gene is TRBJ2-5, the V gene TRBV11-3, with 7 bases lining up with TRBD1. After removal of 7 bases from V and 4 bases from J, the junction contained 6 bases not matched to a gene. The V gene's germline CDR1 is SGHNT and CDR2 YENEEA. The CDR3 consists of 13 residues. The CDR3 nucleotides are TGTGCCAGCACACAGGGGCCTGGAGAGACCCAGTACTTC. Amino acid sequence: CASTQGPGETQYF.

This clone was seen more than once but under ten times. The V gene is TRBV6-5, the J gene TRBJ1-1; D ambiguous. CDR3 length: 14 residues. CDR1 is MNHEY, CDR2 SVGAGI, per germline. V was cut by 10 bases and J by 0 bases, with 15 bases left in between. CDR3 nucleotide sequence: TGTGCCACCCAATATACGAGCATGAACACTGAAGCTTTCTTT. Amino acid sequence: CATQYTSMNTEAFF.

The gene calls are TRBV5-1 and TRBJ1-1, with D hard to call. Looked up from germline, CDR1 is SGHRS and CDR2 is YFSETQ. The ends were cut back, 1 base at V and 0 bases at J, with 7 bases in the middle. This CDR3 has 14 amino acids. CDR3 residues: CASSLLVLNTEAFF. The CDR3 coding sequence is TGCGCCAGCAGCTTGTTAGTGTTGAACACTGAAGCTTTCTTT.

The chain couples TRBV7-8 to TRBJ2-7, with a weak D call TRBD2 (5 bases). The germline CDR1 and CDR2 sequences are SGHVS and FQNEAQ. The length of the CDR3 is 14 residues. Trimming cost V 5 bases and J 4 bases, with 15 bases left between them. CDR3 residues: CASSDTGNVYEQYF. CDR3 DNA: TGTGCCAGCAGCGATACCGGGAACGTATACGAGCAGTACTTC.

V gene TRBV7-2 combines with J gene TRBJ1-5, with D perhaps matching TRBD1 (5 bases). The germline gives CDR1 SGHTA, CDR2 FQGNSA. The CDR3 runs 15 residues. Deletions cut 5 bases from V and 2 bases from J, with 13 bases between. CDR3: CASSQRGVGNQPQHF. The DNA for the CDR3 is TGTGCCAGCAGCCAACGGGGGGTTGGCAATCAGCCCCAGCATTTT.

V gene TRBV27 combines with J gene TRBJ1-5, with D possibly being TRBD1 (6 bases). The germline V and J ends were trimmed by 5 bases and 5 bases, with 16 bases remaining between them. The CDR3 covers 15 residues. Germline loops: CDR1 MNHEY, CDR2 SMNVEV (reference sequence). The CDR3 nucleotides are TGTGCCAGCAGTCCCCTACAGGGATCTCATCAGCCCCAGCATTTT. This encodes CASSPLQGSHQPQHF.

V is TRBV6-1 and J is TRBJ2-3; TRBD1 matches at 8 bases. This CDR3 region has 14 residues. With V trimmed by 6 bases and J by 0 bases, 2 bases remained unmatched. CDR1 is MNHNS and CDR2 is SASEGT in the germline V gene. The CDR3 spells CASSRTGSTDTQYF. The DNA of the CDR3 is TGTGCCAGCAGCCGGACAGGGAGCACAGATACGCAGTATTTT.

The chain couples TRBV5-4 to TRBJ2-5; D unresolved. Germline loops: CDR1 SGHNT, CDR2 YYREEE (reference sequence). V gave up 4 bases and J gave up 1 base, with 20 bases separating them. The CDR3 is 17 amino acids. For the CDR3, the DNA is TGTGCCAGCAGCAGCCTACCGCTATCCCCTCCCCAAGAGACCCAGTACTTC. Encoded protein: CASSSLPLSPPQETQYF.

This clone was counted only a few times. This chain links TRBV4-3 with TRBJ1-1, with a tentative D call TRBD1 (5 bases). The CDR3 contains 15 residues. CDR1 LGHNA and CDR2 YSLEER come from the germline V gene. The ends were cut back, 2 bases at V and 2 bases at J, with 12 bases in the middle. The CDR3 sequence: CASSQTTDVNTEAFF. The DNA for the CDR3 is TGCGCCAGCAGCCAAACGACAGACGTAAACACTGAAGCTTTCTTT.

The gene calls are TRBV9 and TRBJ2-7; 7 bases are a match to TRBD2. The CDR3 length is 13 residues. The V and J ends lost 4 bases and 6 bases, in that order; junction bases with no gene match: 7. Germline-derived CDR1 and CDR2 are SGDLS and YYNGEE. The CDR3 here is CASSSGRGSEQYF. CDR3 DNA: TGTGCCAGCAGCTCTGGGAGGGGAAGCGAGCAGTACTTC.

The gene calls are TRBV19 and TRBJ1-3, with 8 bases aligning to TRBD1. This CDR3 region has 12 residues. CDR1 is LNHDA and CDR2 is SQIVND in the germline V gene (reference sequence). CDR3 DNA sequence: TGTGCGGCGGGACAGGCACGAAACACCATATATTTT. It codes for CAAGQARNTIYF.

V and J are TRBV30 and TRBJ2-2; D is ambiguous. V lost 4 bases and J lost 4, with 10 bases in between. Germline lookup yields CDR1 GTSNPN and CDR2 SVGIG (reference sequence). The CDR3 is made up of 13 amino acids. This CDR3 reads CAWMITGTGELFF. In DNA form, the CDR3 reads TGTGCCTGGATGATTACGGGCACCGGGGAGCTGTTTTTT. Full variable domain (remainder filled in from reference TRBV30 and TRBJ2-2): SQTIHQWPATLVQPVGSPLSLECTVEGTSNPNLYWYRQAAGRGLQLLFYSVGIGQISSEVPQNLSASRPQDRQFILSSKKLLLSDSGFYLCAWMITGTGELFFGEGSRLTVL.

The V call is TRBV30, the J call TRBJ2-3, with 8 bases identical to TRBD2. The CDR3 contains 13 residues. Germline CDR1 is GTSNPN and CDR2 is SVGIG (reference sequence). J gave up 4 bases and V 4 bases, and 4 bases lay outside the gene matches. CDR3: CAWNAGGADTQYF. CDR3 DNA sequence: TGTGCCTGGAACGCGGGGGGCGCAGATACGCAGTATTTT.

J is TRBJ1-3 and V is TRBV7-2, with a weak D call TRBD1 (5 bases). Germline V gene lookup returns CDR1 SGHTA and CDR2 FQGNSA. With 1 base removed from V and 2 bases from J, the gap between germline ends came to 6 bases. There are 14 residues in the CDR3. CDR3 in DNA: TGTGCCAGCAGCTTAGGGACAACTGGAAACACCATATATTTT. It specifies CASSLGTTGNTIYF.

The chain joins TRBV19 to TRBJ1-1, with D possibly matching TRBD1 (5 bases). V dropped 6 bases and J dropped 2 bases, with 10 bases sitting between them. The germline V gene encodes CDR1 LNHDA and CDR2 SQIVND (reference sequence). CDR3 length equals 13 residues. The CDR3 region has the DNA TGTGCCAGTAGCCATGACAGAAACACTGAAGCTTTCTTT. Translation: CASSHDRNTEAFF.

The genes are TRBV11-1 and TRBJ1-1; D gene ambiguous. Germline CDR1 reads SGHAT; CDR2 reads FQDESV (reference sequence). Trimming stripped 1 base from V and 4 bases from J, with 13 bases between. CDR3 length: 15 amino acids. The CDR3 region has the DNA TGTGCCAGCAGCTTAGAAATCGGAGGAGGCACTGAAGCTTTCTTT. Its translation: CASSLEIGGGTEAFF. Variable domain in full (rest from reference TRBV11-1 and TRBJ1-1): EAEVAQSPRYKITEKSQAVAFWCDPISGHATLYWYRQILGQGPELLVQFQDESVVDDSQLPKDRFSAERLKGVDSTLKIQPAELGDSAMYLCASSLEIGGGTEAFFGQGTRLTVV.

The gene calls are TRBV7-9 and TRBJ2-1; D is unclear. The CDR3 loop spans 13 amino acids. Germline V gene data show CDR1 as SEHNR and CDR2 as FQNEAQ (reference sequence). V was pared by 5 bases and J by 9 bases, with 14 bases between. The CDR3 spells CASSPPGPLEQFF. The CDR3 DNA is TGTGCCAGCAGCCCTCCCGGTCCGCTTGAGCAGTTCTTC. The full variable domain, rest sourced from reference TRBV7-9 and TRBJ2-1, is DTGVSQNPRHKITKRGQNVTFRCDPISEHNRLYWYRQTLGQGPEFLTYFQNEAQLEKSRLLSDRFSAERPKGSFSTLEIQRTEQGDSAMYLCASSPPGPLEQFFGPGTRLTVL.

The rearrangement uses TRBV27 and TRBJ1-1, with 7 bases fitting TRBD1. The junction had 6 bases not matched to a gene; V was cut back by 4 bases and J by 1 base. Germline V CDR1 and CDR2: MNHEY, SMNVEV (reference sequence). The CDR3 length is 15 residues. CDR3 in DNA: TGTGCCAGCAGTTGGGCCGGGACAGAGAACACTGAAGCTTTCTTT. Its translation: CASSWAGTENTEAFF.

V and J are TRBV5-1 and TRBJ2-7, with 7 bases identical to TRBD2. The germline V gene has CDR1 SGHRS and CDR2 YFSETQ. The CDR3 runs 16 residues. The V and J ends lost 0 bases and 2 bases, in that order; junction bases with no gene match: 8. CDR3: CASSLDPGGTAYEQYF. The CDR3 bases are TGCGCCAGCAGCTTGGACCCGGGGGGAACGGCCTACGAGCAGTACTTC. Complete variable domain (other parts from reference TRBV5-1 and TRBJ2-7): KAGVTQTPRYLIKTRGQQVTLSCSPISGHRSVSWYQQTPGQGLQFLFEYFSETQRNKGNFPGRFSGRQFSNSRSEMNVSTLELGDSALYLCASSLDPGGTAYEQYFGPGTRLTVT.

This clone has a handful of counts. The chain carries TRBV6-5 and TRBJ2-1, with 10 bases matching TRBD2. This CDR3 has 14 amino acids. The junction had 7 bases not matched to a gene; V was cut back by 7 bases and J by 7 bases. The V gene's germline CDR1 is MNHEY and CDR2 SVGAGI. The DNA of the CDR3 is TGTGCCAGCACGCCACTAGCGGGGCAAAATGAGCAGTTCTTC. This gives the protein CASTPLAGQNEQFF.

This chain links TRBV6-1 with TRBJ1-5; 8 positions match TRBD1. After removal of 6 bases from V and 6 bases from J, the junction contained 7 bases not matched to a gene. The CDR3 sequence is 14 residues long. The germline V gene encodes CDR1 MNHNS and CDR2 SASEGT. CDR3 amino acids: CASSKDRGIQPQHF. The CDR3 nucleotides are TGTGCCAGCAGCAAAGACAGGGGAATTCAGCCCCAGCATTTT.